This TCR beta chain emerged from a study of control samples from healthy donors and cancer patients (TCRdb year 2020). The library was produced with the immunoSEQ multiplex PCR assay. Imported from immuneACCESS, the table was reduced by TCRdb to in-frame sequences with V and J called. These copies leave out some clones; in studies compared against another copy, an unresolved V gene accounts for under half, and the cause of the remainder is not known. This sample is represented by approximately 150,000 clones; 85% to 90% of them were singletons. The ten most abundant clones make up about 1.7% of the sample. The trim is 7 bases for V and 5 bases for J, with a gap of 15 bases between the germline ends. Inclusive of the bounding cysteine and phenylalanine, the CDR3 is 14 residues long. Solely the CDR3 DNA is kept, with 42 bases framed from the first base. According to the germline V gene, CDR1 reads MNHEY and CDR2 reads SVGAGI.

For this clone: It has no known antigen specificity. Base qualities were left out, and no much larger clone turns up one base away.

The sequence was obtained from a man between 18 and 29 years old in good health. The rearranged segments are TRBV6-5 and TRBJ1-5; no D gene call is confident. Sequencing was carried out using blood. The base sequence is TGTGCCAGCACTGCAGGCCAGAGCGATCAGCCCCAGCATTTT. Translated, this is CASTAGQSDQPQHF.